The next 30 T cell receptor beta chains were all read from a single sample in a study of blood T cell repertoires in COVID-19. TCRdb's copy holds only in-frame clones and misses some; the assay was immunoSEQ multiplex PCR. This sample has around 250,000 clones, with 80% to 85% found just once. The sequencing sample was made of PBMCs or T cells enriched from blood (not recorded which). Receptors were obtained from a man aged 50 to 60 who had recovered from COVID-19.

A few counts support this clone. The CDR3 is CAISESATGRSDYTF. CDR3 sequence (DNA): TGTGCCATCAGTGAGTCCGCTACAGGGCGGAGCGACTACACCTTC. The V and J genes are TRBV10-3 and TRBJ1-2, with D possibly TRBD1 on 6 matching bases. Germline CDR1 and CDR2: ENHRY and SYGVKD. Between the trimmed V and J ends, which lost 0 bases and 10 bases, there was a span of 18 bases. There are 15 residues in the CDR3.

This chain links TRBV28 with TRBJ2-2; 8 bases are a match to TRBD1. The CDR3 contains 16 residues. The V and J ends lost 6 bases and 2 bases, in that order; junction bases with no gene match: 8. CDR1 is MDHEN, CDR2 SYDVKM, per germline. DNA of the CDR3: TGTGCCAGCAGACCTTCCGGGACAGGAAACACCGGGGAGCTGTTTTTT. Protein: CASRPSGTGNTGELFF.

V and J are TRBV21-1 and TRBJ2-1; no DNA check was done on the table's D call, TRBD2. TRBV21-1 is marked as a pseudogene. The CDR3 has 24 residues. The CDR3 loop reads CASSRTKNDARWDRGLGFYNEQFF. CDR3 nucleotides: TGTGCCAGCAGCAGGACTAAAAATGACGCCCGTTGGGACCGTGGATTGGGCTTCTACAATGAGCAGTTCTTC.

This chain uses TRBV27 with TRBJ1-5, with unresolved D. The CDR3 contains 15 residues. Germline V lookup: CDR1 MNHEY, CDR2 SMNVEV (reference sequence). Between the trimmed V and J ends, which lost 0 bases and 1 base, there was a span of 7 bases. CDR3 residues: CASSLSQQSNQPQHF. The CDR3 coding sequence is TGTGCCAGCAGTTTATCACAGCAAAGCAATCAGCCCCAGCATTTT.

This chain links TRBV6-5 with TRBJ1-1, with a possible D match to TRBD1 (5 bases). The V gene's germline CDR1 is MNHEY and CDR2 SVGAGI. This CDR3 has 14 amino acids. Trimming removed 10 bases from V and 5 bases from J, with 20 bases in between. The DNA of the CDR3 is TGTGCCACCCAGGCTGATCCAGGGTATACTGAAGCTTTCTTT. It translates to CATQADPGYTEAFF.

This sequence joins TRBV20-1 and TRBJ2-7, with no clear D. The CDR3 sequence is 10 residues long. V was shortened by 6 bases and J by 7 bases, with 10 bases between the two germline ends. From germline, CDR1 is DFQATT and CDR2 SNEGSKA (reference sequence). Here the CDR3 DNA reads TGCAGTGCCGCTCTTCAGGAGCAGTACTTC. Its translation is CSAALQEQYF.

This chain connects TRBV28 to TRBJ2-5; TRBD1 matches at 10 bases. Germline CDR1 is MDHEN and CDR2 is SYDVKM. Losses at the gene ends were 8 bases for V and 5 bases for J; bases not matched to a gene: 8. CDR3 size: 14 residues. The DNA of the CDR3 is TGTGCCAGCGGAGAGACAGGGGGCGTCGAGACCCAGTACTTC. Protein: CASGETGGVETQYF.

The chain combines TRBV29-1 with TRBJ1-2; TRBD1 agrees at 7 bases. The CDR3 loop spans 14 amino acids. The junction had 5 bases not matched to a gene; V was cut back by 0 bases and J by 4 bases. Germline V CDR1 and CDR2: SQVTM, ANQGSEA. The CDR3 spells CSVEEDRDRYGYTF. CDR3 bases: TGCAGCGTTGAAGAAGACAGGGATCGCTATGGCTACACCTTC.

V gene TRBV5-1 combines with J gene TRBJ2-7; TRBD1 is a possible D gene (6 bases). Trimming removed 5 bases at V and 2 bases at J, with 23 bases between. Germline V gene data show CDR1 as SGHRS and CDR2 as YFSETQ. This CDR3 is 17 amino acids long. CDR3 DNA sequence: TGCGCCAGCAGGCAGGCTGCGCAGGGGACAATTCCCTACGAGCAGTACTTC. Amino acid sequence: CASRQAAQGTIPYEQYF. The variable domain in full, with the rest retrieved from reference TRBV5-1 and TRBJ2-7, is KAGVTQTPRYLIKTRGQQVTLSCSPISGHRSVSWYQQTPGQGLQFLFEYFSETQRNKGNFPGRFSGRQFSNSRSEMNVSTLELGDSALYLCASRQAAQGTIPYEQYFGPGTRLTVT.

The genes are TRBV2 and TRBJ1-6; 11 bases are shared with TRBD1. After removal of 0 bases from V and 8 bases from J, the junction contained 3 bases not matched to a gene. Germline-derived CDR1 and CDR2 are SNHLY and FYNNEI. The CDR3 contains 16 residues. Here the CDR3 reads CASSEAWTGGHSPLHF. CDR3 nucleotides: TGTGCCAGCAGTGAAGCATGGACAGGGGGCCATTCACCCCTCCACTTT. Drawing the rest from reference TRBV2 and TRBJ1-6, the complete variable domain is EPEVTQTPSHQVTQMGQEVILRCVPISNHLYFYWYRQILGQKVEFLVSFYNNEISEKSEIFDDQFSVERPDGSNFTLKIRSTKLEDSAMYFCASSEAWTGGHSPLHFGNGTRLTVT.

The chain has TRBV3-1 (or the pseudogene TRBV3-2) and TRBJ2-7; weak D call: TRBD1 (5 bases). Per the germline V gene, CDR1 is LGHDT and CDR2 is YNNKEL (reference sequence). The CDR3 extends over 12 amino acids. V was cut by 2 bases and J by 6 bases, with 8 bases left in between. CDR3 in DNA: TGTGCCAGCAGCCAACTTAGGGGCGAGCAGTACTTC. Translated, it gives CASSQLRGEQYF.

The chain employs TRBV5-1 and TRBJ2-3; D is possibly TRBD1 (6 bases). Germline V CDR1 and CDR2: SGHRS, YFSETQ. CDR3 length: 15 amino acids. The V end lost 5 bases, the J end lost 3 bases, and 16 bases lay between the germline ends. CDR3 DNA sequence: TGCGCCAGCAGACAACAGGGAGAGATAACAGATACGCAGTATTTT. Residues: CASRQQGEITDTQYF.

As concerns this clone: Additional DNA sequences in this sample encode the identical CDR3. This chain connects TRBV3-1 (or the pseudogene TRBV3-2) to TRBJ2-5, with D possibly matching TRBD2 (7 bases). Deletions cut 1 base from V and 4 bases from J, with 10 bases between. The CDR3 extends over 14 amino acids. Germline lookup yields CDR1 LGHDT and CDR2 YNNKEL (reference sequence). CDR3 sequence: CASSQGRGAETQYF. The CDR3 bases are TGTGCCAGCAGCCAAGGTCGGGGGGCAGAGACCCAGTACTTC.

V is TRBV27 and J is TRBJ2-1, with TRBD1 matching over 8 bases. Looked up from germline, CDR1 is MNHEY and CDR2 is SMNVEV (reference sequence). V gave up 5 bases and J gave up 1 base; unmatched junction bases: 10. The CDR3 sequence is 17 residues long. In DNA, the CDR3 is TGTGCCAGCAGTCCACCGACAGGGGAATTTTCCTACAATGAGCAGTTCTTC. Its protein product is CASSPPTGEFSYNEQFF.

The DNA for the CDR3 is TGTGCTAGTGGTTTTTGGTTGAGCGGGGTCGAGCAGTTCTTC. Its protein is CASGFWLSGVEQFF. The V and J genes are TRBV12-5 and TRBJ2-1; 7 bases line up with TRBD2. Germline CDR1 and CDR2: LGHNT and FRNRAP. The trim removed 3 bases at V and 10 bases at J, leaving 9 bases unmatched. This CDR3 spans 14 amino acids.

The CDR3 sequence is CATRSGDTEAFF. In DNA form, the CDR3 reads TGTGCCACCCGGAGCGGGGACACTGAAGCTTTCTTT. The chain carries TRBV15 and TRBJ1-1, with no clear D. This CDR3 is built from 12 residues. With 8 bases removed from V and 3 bases from J, the gap between germline ends came to 10 bases. Germline CDR1 LNHNV, CDR2 YYDKDF (reference sequence).

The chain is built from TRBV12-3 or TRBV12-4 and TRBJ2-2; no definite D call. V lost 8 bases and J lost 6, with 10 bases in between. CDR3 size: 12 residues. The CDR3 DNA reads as TGTGCCAGCCAGTCAACAGCCGGGGAGCTGTTTTTT. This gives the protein CASQSTAGELFF.

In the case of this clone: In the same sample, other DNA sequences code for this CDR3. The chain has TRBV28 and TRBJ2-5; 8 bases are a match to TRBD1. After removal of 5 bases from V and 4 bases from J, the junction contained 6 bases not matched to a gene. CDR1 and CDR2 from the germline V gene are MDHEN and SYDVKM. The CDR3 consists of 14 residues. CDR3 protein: CASSPGTGRETQYF. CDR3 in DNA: TGTGCCAGCAGTCCCGGGACAGGTAGAGAGACCCAGTACTTC.

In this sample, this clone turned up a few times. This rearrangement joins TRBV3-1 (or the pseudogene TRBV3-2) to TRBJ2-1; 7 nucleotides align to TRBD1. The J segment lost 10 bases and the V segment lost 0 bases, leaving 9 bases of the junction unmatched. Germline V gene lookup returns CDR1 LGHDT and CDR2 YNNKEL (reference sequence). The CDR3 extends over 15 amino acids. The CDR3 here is CASSQELGGQREQFF. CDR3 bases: TGTGCCAGCAGCCAAGAGTTAGGGGGCCAGAGGGAGCAGTTCTTC.

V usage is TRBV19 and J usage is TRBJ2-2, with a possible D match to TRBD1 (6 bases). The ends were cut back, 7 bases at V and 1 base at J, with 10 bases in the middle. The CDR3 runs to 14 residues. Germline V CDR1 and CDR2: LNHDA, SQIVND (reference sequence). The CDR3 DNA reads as TGTGCCAGTACCGAGACAGGGAACACCGGGGAGCTGTTTTTT. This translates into CASTETGNTGELFF.

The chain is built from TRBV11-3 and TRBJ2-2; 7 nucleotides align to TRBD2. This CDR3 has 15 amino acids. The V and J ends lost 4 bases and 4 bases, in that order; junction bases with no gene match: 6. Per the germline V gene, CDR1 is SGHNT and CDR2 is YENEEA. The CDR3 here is CASSSGGSFTGELFF. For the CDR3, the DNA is TGTGCCAGCAGCTCGGGAGGCAGCTTCACCGGGGAGCTGTTTTTT.

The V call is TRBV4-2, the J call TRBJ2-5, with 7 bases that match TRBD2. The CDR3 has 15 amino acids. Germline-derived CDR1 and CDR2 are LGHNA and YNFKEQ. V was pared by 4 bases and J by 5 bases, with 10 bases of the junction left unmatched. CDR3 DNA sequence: TGTGCCAGCAGCCGCCCGGGACTACCAGGGGAGACCCAGTACTTC. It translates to CASSRPGLPGETQYF.

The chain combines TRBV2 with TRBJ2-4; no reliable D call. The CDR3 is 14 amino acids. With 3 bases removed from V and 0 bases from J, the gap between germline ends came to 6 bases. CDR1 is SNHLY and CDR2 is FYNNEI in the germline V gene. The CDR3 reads CASSDRLAKNIQYF. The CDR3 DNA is TGTGCCAGCAGTGATCGGTTAGCCAAAAACATTCAGTACTTC.

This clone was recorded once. The DNA for the CDR3 is TGTGCCAGTAGTCATATGGGCAGGGACGAGCAGTACTTC. It encodes CASSHMGRDEQYF. This chain connects TRBV19 to TRBJ2-7, with D tentatively TRBD1 (5 bases). The V and J ends lost 5 bases and 5 bases respectively, with 13 bases between them. The CDR3 contains 13 residues. Looked up from germline, CDR1 is LNHDA and CDR2 is SQIVND (reference sequence).

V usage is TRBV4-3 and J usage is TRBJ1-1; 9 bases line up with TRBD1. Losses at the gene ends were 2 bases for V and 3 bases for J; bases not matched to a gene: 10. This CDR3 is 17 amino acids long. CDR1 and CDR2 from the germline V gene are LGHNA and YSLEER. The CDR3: CASSQTGGLPFDTEAFF. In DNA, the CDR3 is TGCGCCAGCAGCCAAACAGGGGGCCTGCCGTTTGACACTGAAGCTTTCTTT.

Here the CDR3 DNA reads TGCACCAGCAGCCAAGACCTGCCGTGGGGGCGGGACACTGAAGCTTTCTTT. It translates to CTSSQDLPWGRDTEAFF. The J gene is TRBJ1-1, the V gene TRBV1; the tabulated D call, TRBD1, remains unverified against the DNA. TRBV1 is a documented pseudogene. The CDR3 has 17 amino acids.

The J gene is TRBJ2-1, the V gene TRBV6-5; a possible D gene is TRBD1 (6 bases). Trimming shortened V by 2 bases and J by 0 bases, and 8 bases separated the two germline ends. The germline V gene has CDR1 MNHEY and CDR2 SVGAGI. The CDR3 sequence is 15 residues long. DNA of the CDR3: TGTGCCAGCAGTTACCGGGACAACTCCTACAATGAGCAGTTCTTC. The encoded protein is CASSYRDNSYNEQFF.

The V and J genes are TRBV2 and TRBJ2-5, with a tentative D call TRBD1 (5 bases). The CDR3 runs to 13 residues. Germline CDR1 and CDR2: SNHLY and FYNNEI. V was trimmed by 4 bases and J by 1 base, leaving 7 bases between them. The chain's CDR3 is CASSGGLQETQYF. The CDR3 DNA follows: TGTGCCAGCAGTGGGGGCCTCCAAGAGACCCAGTACTTC. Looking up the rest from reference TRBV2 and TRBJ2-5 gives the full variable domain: EPEVTQTPSHQVTQMGQEVILRCVPISNHLYFYWYRQILGQKVEFLVSFYNNEISEKSEIFDDQFSVERPDGSNFTLKIRSTKLEDSAMYFCASSGGLQETQYFGPGTRLLVL.

The CDR3 DNA follows: TGTGCCAGCAGCTTGCCCTTGCTACAGATCACCTTC. It yields the protein CASSLPLLQITF. The V gene is TRBV5-8, the J gene TRBJ1-2; D gene uncertain. Per the germline V gene, CDR1 is SGHTS and CDR2 is YDEGEE. CDR3 length: 12 residues. With 1 base removed from V and 13 bases from J, the gap between germline ends came to 14 bases.

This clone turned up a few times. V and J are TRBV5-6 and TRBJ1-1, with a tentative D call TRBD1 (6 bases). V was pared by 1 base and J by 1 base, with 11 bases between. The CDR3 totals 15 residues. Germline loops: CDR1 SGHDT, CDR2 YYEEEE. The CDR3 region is CASSLTQGRNTEAFF. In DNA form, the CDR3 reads TGTGCCAGCAGCTTGACGCAGGGGAGGAACACTGAAGCTTTCTTT.